Listed below are T cell receptor beta chains from one sample, sequenced in a study of OX40 agonist ivuxolimab in advanced cancers. Data came from immunoSEQ multiplex PCR; TCRdb stores just in-frame clones and leaves some out. The sample consists of about 100,000 clones, approximately 89% of them appearing once. Sequencing used CD4+ or CD8+ T cells sorted from blood, obtained in a trial of the OX40 agonist ivuxolimab. The source is an adult with an advanced solid tumor such as melanoma, head and neck, liver or kidney cancer. Both conserved end residues are trimmed from each CDR3. The order of the fields is D gene, J gene, V gene, clone size, CDR3 protein. A D gene is named only where the DNA matches it firmly. A row's size may be missing; if present it is once, few, many or a size class.

>.|TRBJ1-5|TRBV28|.
ASSSSGTSNQPQH
>TRBD1|TRBJ2-4|TRBV5-4|.
ASSPEGQGVKNIQY
>.|TRBJ1-2|TRBV6-1|few
ASSEAHRAGYT
>TRBD1|TRBJ2-7|TRBV2|.
AGRGTTYEQY
>.|TRBJ2-2|TRBV6-5|.
ASSDYRNTGELF
>.|TRBJ2-5|TRBV5-1|.
ASTGTQETQY
>.|TRBJ2-7|TRBV19|.
ASRVKGGYEQY
>.|TRBJ2-6|TRBV27|.
ASSPPSLSGANVLT
>.|TRBJ2-5|TRBV28|.
ASSPHRDRQETQY
>.|TRBJ2-7|TRBV28|.
ASSTPGQTYEQY
>.|TRBJ1-5|TRBV30|few
AWSVSFSSNQPQH
>.|TRBJ1-5|TRBV6-6|.
ASTSAGNSNQPQH
>.|TRBJ2-3|TRBV27|.
ASSSVSRTTGQAQY
>.|.|TRBV6-5|.
ASKTGYSSYEQY
>.|TRBJ2-1|TRBV27|.
ASAGTTYNEQF
>.|TRBJ1-3|TRBV6-1|.
ASSELPGINSGNTIY
>TRBD1|TRBJ1-2|TRBV18|.
ASSPQGASGYT
>.|TRBJ2-3|TRBV18|.
ASSPLGTSAADTQY
>.|TRBJ2-3|TRBV7-3|.
ASSLSSTDTQY
>TRBD1|TRBJ1-4|TRBV6-5|.
ASSYSFGTANEKLF
>.|TRBJ1-1|TRBV20-1|once
RVDGNTEAF
>TRBD2|TRBJ2-3|TRBV6-5|.
ASSYGTRADTQY
>.|TRBJ1-3|TRBV27|few
ASSQRAPGNTIY
>.|TRBJ2-3|TRBV6-1|.
ASSEPSATDTQY
>.|TRBJ2-3|TRBV4-1|.
ASSQTRAASTDTQY
>.|TRBJ2-5|TRBV7-9|.
ASSLTLLRLETQY
>.|TRBJ1-2|TRBV19|few
ASSDRDGQINYGYT
>.|TRBJ1-1|TRBV18|once
ASSPVQDSQAF
>.|TRBJ2-5|TRBV14|once
ASSQDNGVWGQETQY
>.|TRBJ1-1|TRBV28|.
ASSEGWGGTEAF
>.|TRBJ1-5|TRBV18|.
ASSPWPNQPQH
>.|TRBJ1-5|TRBV11-2|.
ASSLGFYQPQH
>.|TRBJ1-5|TRBV18|.
ASSSGSSPQPQH
>.|TRBJ2-7|TRBV6-6|.
ASSSPSHAYSYEQY
>.|TRBJ1-4|TRBV19|.
ASTGRTNEKLF
>.|TRBJ2-7|TRBV5-1|once
ASGDAGSYEQY
>.|TRBJ1-5|TRBV28|.
ASGSYSNQPQH
>.|TRBJ1-1|TRBV7-2|.
ASSLDRALNTEAF
>.|TRBJ2-7|TRBV27|.
ASSPRGQGEQY
>.|TRBJ1-2|TRBV6-5|.
ASSYSKAFKGYT
>.|TRBJ2-2|TRBV30|.
ACHTSGLHTGELF
>TRBD2|TRBJ2-1|TRBV14|.
ASSQDMSGTQQF
>.|TRBJ2-3|TRBV4-1|.
ASSPRGLLTDTQY
>TRBD2|TRBJ2-1|TRBV19|.
ASSIVAGGPGEQF
>TRBD2|TRBJ2-7|TRBV5-1|.
ASSLGLAGGPRSYEQY
>TRBD2|TRBJ2-2|TRBV11-3|.
ASSLWASGTNKRELF
>TRBD2|TRBJ2-3|TRBV7-3|.
ASSLGRANTQY
>TRBD1|TRBJ2-7|TRBV29-1|.
SGGTDYEQY
>TRBD2|TRBJ2-7|TRBV29-1|.
SVMGVASGSSYEQY
>.|TRBJ2-5|TRBV7-8|.
ASSAYRVGETQY
>TRBD1|TRBJ1-2|TRBV18|.
ASSFRQGADGYT
>TRBD2|TRBJ2-2|TRBV7-9|.
ASSPTSGRANTGELF
>.|TRBJ2-3|TRBV5-6|once
ASSLEQGTDTQY
>TRBD2|TRBJ2-2|TRBV29-1|.
SGRSGSTGELF
>TRBD1|TRBJ2-7|TRBV19|.
ASKEARDRPYEQY